The 7 T cell receptor beta chains below were found in one sample sequenced in a study of post-analysis software for immune sequencing data (dated by TCRdb to between 2014 and 2017). The full study reports these points: Patients showed significantly higher frequencies than controls for 4 or 5 TRBV segments, among them TRBV5-6, TRBV5-1 and TRBV20-1.

Their recognized antigens are unknown. Libraries came from PCR. Sequencing took place on an Illumina HiSeq 2500. To reduce PCR and sequencing biases, unique molecular identifiers were built into the TCR beta cDNA libraries. TCRdb cleaned the public reads at Q25 with fastp, built clones with MiXCR and kept in-frame beta chains. CDR3 protein sequences are deduplicated, and each keeps its most common genes and DNA. The sample has more than 450,000 distinct CDR3 sequences on record, around a third of them singletons. The ten largest account for about 6% of the sample. Source material: blood. All receptors come from a girl aged 2-17 years with multiple sclerosis.

This clonotype appeared a few times. J is TRBJ2-7 and V is TRBV29-1; D unresolved. Germline CDR1 is SQVTM and CDR2 is ANQGSEA. V shed 0 bases and J shed 1 base, with 7 bases lying between them. The CDR3 sequence is 13 residues long. In DNA form, the CDR3 reads TGCAGCGTTGAAGACGGGCGGTCCTACGAGCAGTACTTC. It codes for CSVEDGRSYEQYF.

This clonotype was seen only a few times. The chain recombines TRBV4-1 with TRBJ1-2; D remains unclear. The CDR3 totals 16 residues. From germline, CDR1 is MGHRA and CDR2 YSYEKL. V was cut by 3 bases and J by 3 bases, with 17 bases left in between. CDR3 in DNA: TGCGCCAGCAGCCAGAACATTCCACCGGTAGACTATGGCTACACCTTC. This translates into CASSQNIPPVDYGYTF.

A note on this clonotype: Being one base from a much bigger clone, this may be a read error. The CDR3 end shows no conserved phenylalanine or tryptophan, and so a read error is likely. This rearrangement joins TRBV5-1 to TRBJ2-7; D might be TRBD2 (5 bases). Between the trimmed V and J ends, which lost 3 bases and 0 bases, there was a span of 10 bases. The germline V gene encodes CDR1 SGHRS and CDR2 YFSETQ. The CDR3 spans 14 residues. The CDR3: CASSSGLSSYEQYL. The DNA of the CDR3 is TGCGCCAGCAGCTCTGGACTCAGCTCCTACGAGCAGTACTTA.

The V and J genes are TRBV12-3 or TRBV12-4 and TRBJ1-4; tentatively, D is TRBD1 (6 bases). CDR3 size: 15 residues. V lost 6 bases, J lost 4 bases, and 15 bases lay in between. CDR3 sequence reads: CASRETTGINEKLFF. CDR3 nucleotide sequence: TGTGCCAGCAGGGAGACGACAGGAATTAATGAAAAACTGTTTTTT.

In this sample, this clonotype turned up a few times. This chain connects TRBV4-1 to TRBJ1-2, with D uncertain. Trimming took off 4 bases at V and 2 bases at J, with 11 bases between the two ends. Germline V lookup: CDR1 MGHRA, CDR2 YSYEKL. This CDR3 has 14 amino acids. As DNA, the CDR3 is TGCGCCAGCAGCCCCCCGGCGGGGAACTATGGCTACACCTTC. Amino acids: CASSPPAGNYGYTF.

The rearrangement joins TRBV6-2 or TRBV6-3 to TRBJ2-5; 9 positions match TRBD1. Gene TRBJ2-7 matches the end of the DNA better, so the J call may be wrong. The CDR3 totals 17 residues. The germline CDR1 and CDR2 sequences are MNHEY and SVGEGT. The DNA for the CDR3 is TGTGCCAGCAGTAGATCCACACTCGGGACAGGGACCTACGAGCAGTACTTC. Protein sequence: CASSRSTLGTGTYEQYF.

V gene TRBV6-1 combines with J gene TRBJ1-5, with a weak D call TRBD1 (5 bases). Trimming left V 3 bases short and J 3 bases short, with 12 bases between. Germline V CDR1 and CDR2: MNHNS, SASEGT. The CDR3 covers 15 residues. The CDR3 DNA reads TGTGCCAGCAGTGAGGGTGGGGGTTTCAATCAGCCCCAGCATTTT. Encoded protein: CASSEGGGFNQPQHF.